Listed here are 4 T cell receptor beta chains from one sample, sequenced in a study of blood T cell repertoires in COVID-19. Profiled with immunoSEQ multiplex PCR; TCRdb holds only in-frame clones, not every one. The table lists about 260,000 clones, around 84% of them singletons. Source material: peripheral blood. These receptors all come from a woman in her fifties or sixties with COVID-19, enrolled during active disease.

A note on this clone: One end of the junction is discordant with germline, which a read error may explain. The chain couples TRBV7-3 to TRBJ2-1; 8 bases map to TRBD2. The CDR3 spans 16 residues. Germline V gene data show CDR1 as SGHTA and CDR2 as FQGTGA. The CDR3 sequence is CASSLTGVAGIDEQFF. CDR3 nucleotide sequence: TGTGCCAGCAGCCTAACCGGGGTAGCGGGGATCGATGAGCAGTTCTTC.

CDR3 bases: TGCAGCGCGAGCGGAGCCTACGAGCAGTACTTC. Its protein is CSASGAYEQYF. This chain uses TRBV29-1 with TRBJ2-7, with D perhaps matching TRBD2 (5 bases). Per the germline V gene, CDR1 is SQVTM and CDR2 is ANQGSEA. V lost 7 bases and J lost 2, with 9 bases in between. The CDR3 is 11 residues long.

Details on this clone: This specimen includes other DNA sequences encoding the same CDR3. The chain has TRBV19 and TRBJ1-5; 9 bases are shared with TRBD1. The CDR3 loop spans 14 amino acids. Trimming at V came to 3 bases and at J to 4 bases, leaving 1 base not matched to a gene. The germline CDR1 and CDR2 sequences are LNHDA and SQIVND (reference sequence). CDR3 in DNA: TGTGCCAGTAGTATGGGACAGGGAAATCAGCCCCAGCATTTT. Translated, it gives CASSMGQGNQPQHF.

The gene calls are TRBV5-5 and TRBJ2-3; TRBD2 aligns across 9 bases. Germline lookup yields CDR1 SGHKS and CDR2 YYEKEE (reference sequence). The CDR3 is made up of 16 amino acids. The V gene end was trimmed by 4 bases and the J gene end by 1 base; junction bases not matched to a gene: 7. The CDR3 nucleotides are TGTGCCAGCAGCCTAGTAGCGGGAGTGGGCACAGATACGCAGTATTTT. Protein sequence: CASSLVAGVGTDTQYF. The variable domain in full, completed from reference TRBV5-5 and TRBJ2-3, reads DAGVTQSPTHLIKTRGQQVTLRCSPISGHKSVSWYQQVLGQGPQFIFQYYEKEERGRGNFPDRFSARQFPNYSSELNVNALLLGDSALYLCASSLVAGVGTDTQYFGPGTRLTVL.